Below are 2 T cell receptor beta chains sequenced from a single sample in a study of T cells in localized non-small cell lung cancer. Measured with immunoSEQ multiplex PCR; TCRdb has only the in-frame clones, and not every one. The table includes around 67,000 clones, almost 90% detected once. This specimen consisted of peripheral blood, obtained before any cancer treatment. Receptor source: a woman aged 35 to 70 with stage I lung adenocarcinoma.

This clone came up once. The chain is built from TRBV28 and TRBJ1-4; D is undetermined. V was shortened by 3 bases and J by 0 bases, with 14 bases between the two germline ends. CDR3 length equals 17 residues. Germline V gene sequence: CDR1 MDHEN, CDR2 SYDVKM. The CDR3 reads CASSFPLDQATNEKLFF. CDR3 nucleotides: TGTGCCAGCAGTTTTCCCCTCGACCAAGCAACTAATGAAAAACTGTTTTTT.

This rearrangement joins TRBV5-4 to TRBJ1-1; weak D call: TRBD1 (5 bases). CDR3 length: 15 residues. Deletions cut 1 base from V and 1 base from J, with 11 bases between. Germline V gene sequence: CDR1 SGHNT, CDR2 YYREEE (reference sequence). CDR3 nucleotide sequence: TGTGCCAGCAGCTTGCCTTCGGGGGGGAACACTGAAGCTTTCTTT. It encodes CASSLPSGGNTEAFF.